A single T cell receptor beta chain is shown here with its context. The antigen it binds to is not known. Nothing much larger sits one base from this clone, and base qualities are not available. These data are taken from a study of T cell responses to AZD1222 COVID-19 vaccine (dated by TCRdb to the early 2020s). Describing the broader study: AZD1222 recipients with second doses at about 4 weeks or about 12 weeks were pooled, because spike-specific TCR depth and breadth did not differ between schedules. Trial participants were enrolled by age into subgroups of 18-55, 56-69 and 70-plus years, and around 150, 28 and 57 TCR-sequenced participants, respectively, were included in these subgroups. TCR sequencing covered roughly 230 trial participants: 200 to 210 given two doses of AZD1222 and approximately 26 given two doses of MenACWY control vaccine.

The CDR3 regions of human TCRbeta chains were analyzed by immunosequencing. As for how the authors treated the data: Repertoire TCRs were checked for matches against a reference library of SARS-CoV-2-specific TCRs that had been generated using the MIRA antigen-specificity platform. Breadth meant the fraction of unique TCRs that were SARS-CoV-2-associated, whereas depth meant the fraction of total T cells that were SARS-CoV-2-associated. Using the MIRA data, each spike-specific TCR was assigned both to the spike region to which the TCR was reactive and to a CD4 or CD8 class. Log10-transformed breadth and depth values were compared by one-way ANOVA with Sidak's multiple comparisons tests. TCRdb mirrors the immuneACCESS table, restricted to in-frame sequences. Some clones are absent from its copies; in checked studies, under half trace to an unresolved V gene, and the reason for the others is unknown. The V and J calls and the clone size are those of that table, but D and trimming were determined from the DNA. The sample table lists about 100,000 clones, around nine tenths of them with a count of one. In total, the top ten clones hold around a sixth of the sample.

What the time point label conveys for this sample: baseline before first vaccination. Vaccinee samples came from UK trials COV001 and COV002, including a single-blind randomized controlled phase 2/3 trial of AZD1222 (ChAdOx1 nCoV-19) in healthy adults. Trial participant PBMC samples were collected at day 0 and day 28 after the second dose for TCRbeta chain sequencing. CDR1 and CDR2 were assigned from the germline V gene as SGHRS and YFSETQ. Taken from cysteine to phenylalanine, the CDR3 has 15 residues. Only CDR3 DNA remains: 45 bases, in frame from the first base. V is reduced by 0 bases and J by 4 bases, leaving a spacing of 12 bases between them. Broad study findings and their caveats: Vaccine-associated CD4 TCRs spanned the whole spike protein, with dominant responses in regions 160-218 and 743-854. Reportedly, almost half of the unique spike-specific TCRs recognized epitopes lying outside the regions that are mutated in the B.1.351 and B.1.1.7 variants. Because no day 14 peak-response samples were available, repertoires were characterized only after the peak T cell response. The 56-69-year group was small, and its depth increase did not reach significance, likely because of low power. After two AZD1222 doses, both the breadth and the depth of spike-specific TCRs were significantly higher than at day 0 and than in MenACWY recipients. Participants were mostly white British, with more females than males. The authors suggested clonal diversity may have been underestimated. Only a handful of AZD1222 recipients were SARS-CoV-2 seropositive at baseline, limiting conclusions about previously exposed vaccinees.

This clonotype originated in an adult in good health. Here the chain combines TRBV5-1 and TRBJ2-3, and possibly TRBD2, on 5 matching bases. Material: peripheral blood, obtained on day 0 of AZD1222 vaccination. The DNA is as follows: TGCGCCAGCAGCTTGGTTGGCGGGCGGCCAGATACGCAGTATTTT. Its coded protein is CASSLVGGRPDTQYF.